Sequencing of this T cell receptor beta chain was carried out in a study of human T cells and chemical hapten exposure. For the study at large: Per-sample TCR yield variability stemmed mainly from small pooled library volume differences.

This clonotype showed up many times. Time point meaning: healthy volunteer bleed at 6 weeks. The starting material, unfractionated whole blood, was used for total RNA extraction. The germline V gene encodes CDR1 SQVTM and CDR2 ANQGSEA. V was cut by 4 bases and J by 0 bases, with 9 bases left in between. This CDR3 region has 13 residues. Each cDNA molecule in the library carried unique molecular identifiers. Per the authors' pipeline: Counts of TCRs in each sample centred on a median of approximately 96,000 and extended from around 24,000 to 710,000. MiXCR, run by TCRdb on the RACE reads, gives a single entry per CDR3 protein. TCRdb's processing, not the study's, gives the V and J calls here. In the table there are some 77,000 distinct CDR3 sequences, 7% to 9.5% of which are singletons.

V and J are TRBV29-1 and TRBJ1-1; D gene ambiguous. This TCR derives from a female donor in good health. Some clones in this sample may be carry-over from other donors' samples. Sequencing was done on a sample of whole blood. CDR3 sequence reads: CSVGVPMNTEAFF. In DNA, the CDR3 is TGCAGCGTTGGGGTACCGATGAACACTGAAGCTTTCTTT.